This T cell receptor beta chain was profiled in a study of technical replicates of blood from several donors. This clone has a single count. Germline CDR1 reads SGHTA; CDR2 reads FQGTGA. The CDR3 spans 14 residues. The ends were cut back, 1 base at V and 8 bases at J, with 12 bases in the middle. Method: immunoSEQ multiplex PCR; TCRdb's copy keeps in-frame clones and lacks some. The table records approximately 97,000 clones, approximately 96% of them present only once. The V call is TRBV7-3, the J call TRBJ2-1, with a possible D match to TRBD1 (6 bases). The clonotype was recovered from a human donor in good health. Sequencing was performed on T cells isolated from PBMCs. In DNA, the CDR3 is TGTGCCAGCAGCTTAAACCGCGCAGGGGATGAGCAGTTCTTC. Its protein is CASSLNRAGDEQFF. Supplemented by reference TRBV7-3 and TRBJ2-1, the full variable domain reads GAGVSQTPSNKVTEKGKYVELRCDPISGHTALYWYRQSLGQGPEFLIYFQGTGAADDSGLPNDRFFAVRPEGSVSTLKIQRTERGDSAVYLCASSLNRAGDEQFFGPGTRLTVL.